A single sample gave rise to the 3 T cell receptor beta chains below, sequenced in a study of chronic HIV infection and antiretroviral therapy. TCRdb ran MiXCR on the 5' RACE reads and lists one entry per CDR3 protein. The table lists around 30,000 distinct CDR3 sequences, under 9.5% of them singletons. The specimen was peripheral blood. These receptors were collected from an adult who had HIV and had not received antiretroviral therapy, or was an uninfected healthy control (not recorded which).

This clonotype has ten or more counts. The chain uses TRBV27 and TRBJ2-7; 9 bases match TRBD2. From germline, CDR1 is MNHEY and CDR2 SMNVEV (reference sequence). The CDR3 totals 14 residues. J lost 7 bases, V lost 5 bases, and 9 bases had no gene match. The CDR3 region is CASSIPGLAGEQYF. The DNA of the CDR3 is TGTGCCAGCAGTATACCGGGACTAGCAGGAGAGCAGTACTTC.

This chain links TRBV29-1 with TRBJ1-2; no clear D gene. The CDR3 length is 13 residues. The V end lost 4 bases, the J end lost 4 bases, and 13 bases lay between the germline ends. Per the germline V gene, CDR1 is SQVTM and CDR2 is ANQGSEA. The CDR3 sequence: CSVVQRHVYGYTF. DNA for the CDR3: TGCAGCGTTGTACAGCGACACGTCTATGGCTACACCTTC.

This clonotype has a handful of counts. The J gene is TRBJ2-7, the V gene TRBV27, with 8 bases matching TRBD1. The CDR3 is 13 amino acids. CDR1 and CDR2 (germline): MNHEY, SMNVEV (reference sequence). The trim removed 4 bases at V and 4 bases at J, leaving 3 bases unmatched. The DNA for the CDR3 is TGTGCCAGCAGTTCTGGACAGGGTTACGAGCAGTACTTC. It encodes CASSSGQGYEQYF.